The 13 T cell receptor beta chains presented below share a single source sample, sequenced in a study of PD-1 blockade in classical Hodgkin lymphoma. Every one of the patients relapsed after autologous stem cell transplantation (brentuximab vedotin exposure was variable). Here immunoSEQ multiplex PCR was the method, and the copy in TCRdb shows in-frame clones only, minus some. Seen here are about 60,000 clones, more than 75% observed once, and the top ten hold about 8.8%. Here the sequenced sample was peripheral blood mononuclear cells (PBMCs), taken at baseline. Receptors originate from a human donor with classical Hodgkin lymphoma.

This clone was seen a handful of times. V is TRBV5-4 and J is TRBJ2-7; 11 positions match TRBD2. Unmatched junction bases numbered 9, after V lost 4 bases and J lost 6 bases. CDR1 is SGHNT and CDR2 is YYREEE in the germline V gene (reference sequence). This CDR3 has 15 amino acids. The CDR3 loop reads CASSRPTSGSSEQYF. The CDR3 nucleotides read TGTGCCAGCAGCCGCCCAACTAGCGGGAGTTCCGAGCAGTACTTC.

This sequence joins TRBV4-2 and TRBJ2-5, with 7 bases that match TRBD2. V was clipped by 4 bases and J by 6 bases; unmatched bases: 11. The CDR3 is 15 amino acids. The germline CDR1 and CDR2 sequences are LGHNA and YNFKEQ. The CDR3 region is CASSREGIAEQTQYF. In DNA, the CDR3 is TGTGCCAGCAGCCGGGAGGGCATAGCGGAACAGACCCAGTACTTC.

J is TRBJ2-7 and V is TRBV2; 8 positions agree with TRBD1. CDR3 length: 13 amino acids. V trimming: 7 bases; J trimming: 4 bases; junction bases outside the gene matches: 6. Looked up from germline, CDR1 is SNHLY and CDR2 is FYNNEI. The CDR3 loop reads CASNPGGIYEQYF. As DNA, the CDR3 is TGTGCCAGCAATCCAGGGGGCATATACGAGCAGTACTTC.

The V and J genes are TRBV11-2 and TRBJ1-1, with TRBD1 matching 9 bases. Trimming took 5 bases from V and 2 from J; bases not matched to a gene: 12. CDR1 and CDR2 from the germline V gene are SGHAT and FQNNGV. The CDR3 length is 17 residues. The DNA for the CDR3 is TGTGCCAGCAGCCGCTCGGACAGGGGCCGGGCTAACACTGAAGCTTTCTTT. Protein sequence: CASSRSDRGRANTEAFF.

The V and J genes are TRBV5-1 and TRBJ2-6, with D unresolved. Trimming removed 0 bases from V and 3 bases from J, with 4 bases in between. Germline V gives CDR1 SGHRS, CDR2 YFSETQ. This CDR3 has 14 amino acids. The DNA for the CDR3 is TGCGCCAGCAGCTTGGGATTTGGGGCCAACGTCCTGACTTTC. This encodes CASSLGFGANVLTF.

The CDR3: CASSTGQGAGQPQHF. CDR3 in DNA: TGTGCCAGCAGCACCGGACAGGGAGCAGGTCAGCCCCAGCATTTT. The V and J genes are TRBV7-9 and TRBJ1-5, with TRBD1 identical over 8 bases. V lost 5 bases, J lost 6 bases, and 9 bases stayed unmatched. Germline CDR1 SEHNR, CDR2 FQNEAQ (reference sequence). The CDR3 contains 15 residues.

This sequence joins TRBV19 and TRBJ2-3, with a possible D match to TRBD2 (5 bases). Trimming stripped 7 bases from V and 1 base from J, with 9 bases between. Germline V gene lookup returns CDR1 LNHDA and CDR2 SQIVND (reference sequence). The CDR3 contains 13 residues. The CDR3 is CASNSAGTDTQYF. The CDR3 region has the DNA TGTGCCAGTAATTCAGCGGGCACAGATACGCAGTATTTT.

V is TRBV6-6 and J is TRBJ1-1, with a weak D call TRBD1 (5 bases). CDR3 length: 12 amino acids. V was pared by 5 bases and J by 6 bases, with 10 bases between. Germline V CDR1 and CDR2: MNHNY, SVGAGI (reference sequence). The CDR3 DNA sequence: TGTGCCAGCAGTCCTGGGGGAGCTGAAGCTTTCTTT. Translating gives CASSPGGAEAFF.

The genes are TRBV7-9 and TRBJ2-1; TRBD2 is a possible D gene (5 bases). The CDR3 has 15 amino acids. Germline CDR1 is SEHNR and CDR2 is FQNEAQ (reference sequence). V lost 1 base and J lost 6, with 13 bases in between. The CDR3: CASSLGRGIANEQFF. CDR3 in DNA: TGTGCCAGCAGCTTAGGCCGGGGAATTGCCAATGAGCAGTTCTTC.

The genes are TRBV2 and TRBJ2-5; 9 bases match TRBD2. Germline-derived CDR1 and CDR2 are SNHLY and FYNNEI. The J segment lost 7 bases and the V segment lost 2 bases, leaving 5 bases of the junction unmatched. The CDR3 runs to 14 residues. CDR3 in amino acids: CASSERREGVTQYF. In DNA form, the CDR3 reads TGTGCCAGCAGTGAAAGGCGGGAGGGGGTGACCCAGTACTTC.

This clone has just a few counts. This rearrangement joins TRBV18 to TRBJ1-1; the D gene is possibly TRBD1 (6 bases). The CDR3 contains 14 residues. Trimming took off 6 bases at V and 10 bases at J, with 21 bases between the two ends. The germline CDR1 and CDR2 sequences are KGHSH and LQKENI. In DNA form, the CDR3 reads TGTGCCAGCTCCCTGTCCCGGACAGTGGATTCAGCTTTCTTT. Translating gives CASSLSRTVDSAFF.

The chain is built from TRBV11-2 and TRBJ1-6; 7 bases are a match to TRBD1. The CDR3 extends over 18 amino acids. The trim removed 1 base at V and 7 bases at J, leaving 13 bases unmatched. CDR1 SGHAT and CDR2 FQNNGV come from the germline V gene. The CDR3 region is CASSLVWRRGRANSPLHF. CDR3 DNA: TGTGCCAGCAGCTTAGTTTGGCGGAGGGGGCGAGCGAATTCACCCCTCCACTTT.

The rearrangement joins TRBV9 to TRBJ2-3, with a tentative D call TRBD1 (5 bases). Trimming cost V 0 bases and J 2 bases, with 16 bases left between them. This CDR3 is built from 17 residues. Looked up from germline, CDR1 is SGDLS and CDR2 is YYNGEE. The CDR3 sequence: CASSVAWRWGITDTQYF. For the CDR3, the DNA is TGTGCCAGCAGCGTAGCATGGCGGTGGGGCATCACAGATACGCAGTATTTT.